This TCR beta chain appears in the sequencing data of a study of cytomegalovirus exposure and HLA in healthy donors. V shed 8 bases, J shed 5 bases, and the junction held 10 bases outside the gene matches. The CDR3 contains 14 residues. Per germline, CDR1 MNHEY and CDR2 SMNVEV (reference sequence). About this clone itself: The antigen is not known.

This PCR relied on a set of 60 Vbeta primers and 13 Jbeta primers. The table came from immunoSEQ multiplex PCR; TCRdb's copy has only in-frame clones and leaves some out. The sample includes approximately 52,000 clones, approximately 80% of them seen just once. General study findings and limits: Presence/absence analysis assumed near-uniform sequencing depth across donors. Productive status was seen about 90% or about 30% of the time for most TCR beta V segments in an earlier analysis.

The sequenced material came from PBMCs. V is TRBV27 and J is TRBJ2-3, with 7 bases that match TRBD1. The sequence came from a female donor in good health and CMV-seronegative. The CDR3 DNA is TGTGCCAGCTCCCCCGGGACAGTGCGAGATACGCAGTATTTT. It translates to CASSPGTVRDTQYF.